What follows are 9 T cell receptor beta chains derived from one specimen sequenced in a study of metastatic and nonmetastatic thyroid tumors. TCRdb re-called the PCR reads with MiXCR. In the table there are fewer than 35,000 clones, 25% to 35% of which are singletons. None of the patients had undergone any treatment ahead of thyroid surgery. Sequencing was performed on blood. These receptors all come from a female donor with papillary thyroid cancer or a benign thyroid nodule (not recorded which). Some clones in this sample may be carry-over from other donors' samples.

The chain recombines TRBV9 with TRBJ2-1; TRBD2 matches at 8 bases. The CDR3 is made up of 15 amino acids. V trimming: 0 bases; J trimming: 8 bases; junction bases outside the gene matches: 7. Germline V gene data show CDR1 as SGDLS and CDR2 as YYNGEE. The CDR3: CASSVEGLEGDEQFF. In DNA form, the CDR3 reads TGTGCCAGCAGCGTAGAGGGACTAGAAGGGGATGAGCAGTTCTTC.

This clone appeared many times. The J gene is TRBJ1-2, the V gene TRBV29-1; 7 bases agree with TRBD1. V lost 1 base and J lost 4; bases outside the gene matches: 9. CDR3 length equals 15 residues. Germline CDR1 reads SQVTM; CDR2 reads ANQGSEA. CDR3 protein: CSVEGERTGAYGYTF. The CDR3 DNA is TGCAGCGTTGAAGGAGAACGGACAGGTGCCTATGGCTACACCTTC.

This clone was seen ten or more times. The chain employs TRBV29-1 and TRBJ2-3; 9 bases match TRBD2. The CDR3 sequence is 17 residues long. J gave up 2 bases and V 5 bases, and 14 bases lay outside the gene matches. Germline V lookup: CDR1 SQVTM, CDR2 ANQGSEA. CDR3 sequence: CSVNPSSLAGYTDTQYF. The CDR3 region has the DNA TGCAGCGTTAACCCCAGTTCTCTAGCGGGGTACACAGATACGCAGTATTTT.

This clone was observed many times. CDR3 bases: TGTGCCAGCAGCTTAGTGGTGACTAGTGGACATGAGCAGTTCTTC. This sequence encodes CASSLVVTSGHEQFF. The chain has TRBV11-2 and TRBJ2-1, with D tentatively TRBD2 (6 bases). Germline-derived CDR1 and CDR2 are SGHAT and FQNNGV. The V end lost 1 base, the J end lost 8 bases, and 15 bases lay between the germline ends. The CDR3 has 15 amino acids.

This clone ranks as medium-sized. V gene TRBV20-1 combines with J gene TRBJ2-2; 9 nucleotides line up with TRBD1. V dropped 1 base and J dropped 6; count of bases not matched to a gene: 6. Germline V gene lookup returns CDR1 DFQATT and CDR2 SNEGSKA (reference sequence). The CDR3 contains 15 residues. As DNA, the CDR3 is TGCAGTGCTAGAGGGGACAGGGTTGATGCCGGGGAGCTGTTTTTT. Translating gives CSARGDRVDAGELFF.

The table lists this clone with a count of one. This chain links TRBV7-3 with TRBJ2-7; 9 bases are a match to TRBD1. Germline CDR1 reads SGHTA; CDR2 reads FQGTGA. The CDR3 covers 15 residues. V dropped 5 bases and J dropped 2; count of bases not matched to a gene: 7. The CDR3 nucleotides are TGTGCCAGCAGCCCCACCGGGACAGGGCCCTACGAGCAGTACTTC. Translated, it gives CASSPTGTGPYEQYF.

The genes are TRBV11-2 and TRBJ1-1; 12 bases line up with TRBD1. J lost 4 bases, V lost 6 bases, and 9 bases had no gene match. This CDR3 has 16 amino acids. Germline V gives CDR1 SGHAT, CDR2 FQNNGV. The CDR3 region has the DNA TGTGCCAGCAGATCCCGGGGGACAGGGGGCTCCACTGAAGCTTTCTTT. Translating it yields CASRSRGTGGSTEAFF. Full variable domain (outside the CDR3, taken from reference TRBV11-2 and TRBJ1-1): EAGVAQSPRYKIIEKRQSVAFWCNPISGHATLYWYQQILGQGPKLLIQFQNNGVVDDSQLPKDRFSAERLKGVDSTLKIQPAKLEDSAVYLCASRSRGTGGSTEAFFGQGTRLTVV.

This clone was seen a few times. This rearrangement joins TRBV24-1 to TRBJ1-1; a possible D gene is TRBD1 (5 bases). V was clipped by 4 bases and J by 1 base, with 15 bases between them. There are 16 residues in the CDR3. Germline CDR1 KGHDR, CDR2 SFDVKD. This CDR3 reads CATSEGVDLTNTEAFF. CDR3 nucleotide sequence: TGTGCCACCAGTGAAGGGGTGGACCTCACGAACACTGAAGCTTTCTTT.

This clone was detected many times. The rearrangement links TRBV6-2 or TRBV6-3 to TRBJ2-7; D ambiguous. V shed 2 bases and J shed 5 bases, with 16 bases lying between them. Germline CDR1 is MNHEY and CDR2 is SVGEGT. This CDR3 has 15 amino acids. The CDR3 is CASSYRAVERHEQYF. Here the CDR3 DNA reads TGTGCCAGCAGTTACCGGGCTGTCGAGCGTCACGAGCAGTACTTC.